The T cell receptor (beta chain) under discussion was sequenced for a study of Graves' ophthalmopathy and Graves' hyperthyroidism. Study observations and caveats: Clonotypes were expanded in thyroid at above 0.001 frequency, and most also appeared in blood.

The study amplified TCR beta CDR3 regions using RNA transcripts. RT-PCR in the first round used HTBI primers; a second-round multiplex PCR followed. Each CDR3 protein gets one entry after TCRdb re-called the multiplex PCR reads with MiXCR. Seen here are over 450,000 distinct CDR3 sequences, approximately 15% observed once, and the top ten hold 9.8%. Certain patients, namely those with other autoimmune diseases, uncontrolled infections, pregnancy or lactation, were excluded. It was from 10 ml of fresh peripheral blood that the PBMCs came. This clonotype was seen at least ten times. Its antigen is undetermined. Trimming removed 0 bases at V and 4 bases at J, with 9 bases between. The length of the CDR3 is 14 residues. Germline CDR1 is SGHDN and CDR2 is FVKESK.

The chain links TRBV14 to TRBJ1-1; the D is unclear. This clonotype was obtained from a woman aged 25 to 39 with Graves' ophthalmopathy. The sample consisted of blood. Here the CDR3 reads CASSQENGITEAFF. CDR3 in DNA: TGTGCCAGCAGCCAAGAGAATGGCATCACTGAAGCTTTCTTT.